This T cell receptor beta chain derives from a study of blood T cell repertoires in COVID-19. The method was immunoSEQ multiplex PCR; TCRdb's version includes in-frame clones alone and lacks a portion of them. Of roughly 250,000 clones listed, more than 75% are singletons. V lost 3 bases, J lost 2 bases, and 6 bases stayed unmatched. The germline gives CDR1 SGHDN, CDR2 FVKESK. This CDR3 spans 15 amino acids. Across about 22 US areas, participants ranged in age from about 18 to 89 years. Grouping used clinical history reported by participants in a survey and questionnaire. The TCR originated in a woman aged 45-59 years who had recovered from COVID-19. Sequenced input: PBMCs or T cells enriched from blood (not recorded which). The rearrangement uses TRBV14 and TRBJ2-7; 8 bases are shared with TRBD1. The CDR3 sequence is CASSQGDRPPYEQYF. CDR3 nucleotides: TGTGCCAGCAGCCAGGGGGACAGGCCGCCCTACGAGCAGTACTTC.